The entry below gives a single T cell receptor beta chain sequence along with its context. These data originate in a study of control samples from healthy donors and cancer patients. V was clipped by 5 bases and J by 10 bases, with 27 bases between them. The CDR3 has 18 amino acids. CDR1 SGHTA and CDR2 FQGNSA come from the germline V gene. Assay used: immunoSEQ multiplex PCR; TCRdb lists only in-frame clones, some missing. In the table there are more than 95,000 clones, under 90% of which are singletons. The receptor's source is a woman aged 45-65 years in good health. The J gene is TRBJ1-6, the V gene TRBV7-2; D unclear. The specimen sequenced was blood. CDR3 in amino acids: CASSTRRTDYTAGSPLHF. CDR3 sequence (DNA): TGTGCCAGCAGCACCCGAAGGACTGACTATACGGCGGGATCACCCCTCCACTTT.